These 10 T cell receptor beta chains were all obtained from the same sample, sequenced in a study of blood T cell repertoires in COVID-19. Here immunoSEQ multiplex PCR was the method, and the copy in TCRdb shows in-frame clones only, minus some. The data hold over 100,000 clones, with approximately 81% observed a single time. Sequenced material: peripheral blood. Source of these receptors: a man aged 40-49 years with acute or convalescent COVID-19.

The rearrangement uses TRBV10-3 and TRBJ2-7; 8 bases map to TRBD2. V lost 0 bases and J lost 2; bases outside the gene matches: 3. Germline assignment: CDR1 ENHRY and CDR2 SYGVKD. The CDR3 is made up of 15 amino acids. CDR3 residues: CAISESAGGTYEQYF. The CDR3 coding sequence is TGTGCCATCAGTGAGTCGGCGGGGGGTACCTACGAGCAGTACTTC.

The genes are TRBV4-3 and TRBJ2-3; 7 bases are a match to TRBD1. Germline CDR1 reads LGHNA; CDR2 reads YSLEER. The CDR3 has 13 amino acids. Unmatched junction bases numbered 2, after V lost 0 bases and J lost 8 bases. The CDR3 DNA follows: TGCGCCAGCAGCCAAGAGTACAGGGGTACGCAGTATTTT. Its protein product is CASSQEYRGTQYF.

The chain is built from TRBV19 and TRBJ2-5; 7 bases fit TRBD1. The CDR3 length is 12 residues. Germline V gene sequence: CDR1 LNHDA, CDR2 SQIVND (reference sequence). The V gene end was trimmed by 4 bases and the J gene end by 6 bases; junction bases not matched to a gene: 2. This chain's CDR3 is CASSTGGQTQYF. CDR3 in DNA: TGTGCCAGTAGTACAGGGGGACAGACCCAGTACTTC.

The gene calls are TRBV2 and TRBJ2-1; D is perhaps TRBD2 (6 bases). Between the trimmed V and J ends, which lost 5 bases and 3 bases, there was a span of 14 bases. Germline-derived CDR1 and CDR2 are SNHLY and FYNNEI. The CDR3 is made up of 15 amino acids. The CDR3 region has the DNA TGTGCCAGCAGTCCCGAGCGGGCAGGCTACAATGAGCAGTTCTTC. It specifies CASSPERAGYNEQFF.

This chain links TRBV19 with TRBJ2-1; TRBD2 matches 8 bases. The germline V gene encodes CDR1 LNHDA and CDR2 SQIVND (reference sequence). The V segment lost 4 bases and the J segment 8 bases; nucleotides outside the gene matches: 7. The CDR3 totals 14 residues. CDR3 bases: TGTGCCAGTAGTACCCGGGAGGGGGGAGATGAGCAGTTCTTC. Its translation is CASSTREGGDEQFF.

The chain has TRBV4-1 and TRBJ2-1, with 8 bases matching TRBD2. The CDR3 totals 16 residues. Germline CDR1 and CDR2: MGHRA and YSYEKL. The ends lost 2 bases at V and 2 bases at J; junction bases unmatched: 5. The CDR3: CASSQTPAGAYNEQFF. CDR3 DNA: TGCGCCAGCAGCCAAACTCCAGCGGGAGCCTACAATGAGCAGTTCTTC.

V and J are TRBV6-5 and TRBJ2-6; weak D call: TRBD1 (6 bases). The germline V gene has CDR1 MNHEY and CDR2 SVGAGI. This CDR3 spans 14 amino acids. The V end was cut by 5 bases, the J end by 3 bases, with 8 bases between. The CDR3 loop is CASSTGFGANVLTF. Written as DNA, the CDR3 is TGTGCCAGCAGTACAGGGTTTGGGGCCAACGTCCTGACTTTC.

The CDR3 coding sequence is TGTGCCAGCAGTTTTGGAACACAGAATGGTTCACCCCTCCACTTT. This encodes CASSFGTQNGSPLHF. This chain links TRBV28 with TRBJ1-6; D unresolved. This CDR3 has 15 residues. Deletions cut 3 bases from V and 9 bases from J, with 15 bases between. Germline-derived CDR1 and CDR2 are MDHEN and SYDVKM. Drawing the rest from reference TRBV28 and TRBJ1-6, the complete variable domain is DVKVTQSSRYLVKRTGEKVFLECVQDMDHENMFWYRQDPGLGLRLIYFSYDVKMKEKGDIPEGYSVSREKKERFSLILESASTNQTSMYLCASSFGTQNGSPLHFGNGTRLTVT.

This clone was found many times. The CDR3 is CASSAGLAGDTQYF. The CDR3 nucleotides read TGTGCCAGCAGTGCTGGACTAGCGGGAGATACGCAGTATTTT. The gene calls are TRBV2 and TRBJ2-3; the match to TRBD2 covers 11 bases. CDR1 and CDR2 (germline): SNHLY, FYNNEI. This CDR3 contains 14 residues. Germline trimming cut 4 bases from V and 5 bases from J; bases unmatched to any gene: 2.

The chain recombines TRBV18 with TRBJ2-3, with 9 positions matching TRBD2. The germline V gene has CDR1 KGHSH and CDR2 LQKENI. The CDR3 runs to 16 residues. The V gene end was trimmed by 4 bases and the J gene end by 6 bases; junction bases not matched to a gene: 11. CDR3: CASSQIAGGTRDTQYF. Here the CDR3 DNA reads TGTGCCAGCTCACAGATTGCGGGGGGGACCAGGGATACGCAGTATTTT.